The clone carrying this TCR beta chain was counted between two and nine times. This sample stems from a study of blood T cells in healthy people across ages. Using a J-beta primer mix together with a sample-barcoded 5' primer, a second PCR was run for about 7 to 12 cycles. Via MiXCR, TCRdb re-called the 5' RACE reads, giving one row per CDR3 protein. The sample consists of about 800,000 distinct CDR3 sequences, 20% to 25% of them appearing once. These data also featured in a second study, about T cells of mothers and their children. Per that study: The study recruited a few healthy Caucasian mothers and their six children as donors.

The clonotype was recovered from a boy aged 10-17 years in good health. The sample taken for sequencing was blood.

CDR3 nucleotides: TGCGCCAGCAGCTTTTCGGGAGGTAGCACTGAAGCTTTCTTT. Protein product: CASSFSGGSTEAFF. The chain employs TRBV5-1 and TRBJ1-1; D gene uncertain. The CDR3 is 14 amino acids. Trimming cost V 2 bases and J 4 bases, with 12 bases left between them. Germline V gene sequence: CDR1 SGHRS, CDR2 YFSETQ.